This is a list of T cell receptor beta chains from one sample in a study of cytomegalovirus exposure and HLA in healthy donors. Clones were read by immunoSEQ multiplex PCR, and TCRdb kept only the in-frame ones, dropping some. Its listing shows 150,000 to 200,000 clones. What was sequenced was PBMCs. These receptors were collected from a woman aged 60-70 years in good health and CMV-seronegative. Each CDR3 is given with its conserved first and last residue. Each record gives: J gene, V gene, CDR3 protein.

>TRBJ2-5|TRBV2
CASSTDRETQYF
>TRBJ1-1|TRBV29-1
CSSPPDRGNTEAFF
>TRBJ2-7|TRBV5-4
CASSPTGVNEQYF
>TRBJ2-1|TRBV15
CATSRDVEAGEQFF
>TRBJ2-1|TRBV5-8
CASSLAGSSYNEQFF
>TRBJ2-5|TRBV29-1
CSVAKARDRKETQYF
>TRBJ2-1|TRBV5-4
CASSIRLAGGDEQFF
>TRBJ2-7|TRBV7-2
CASSLPGLAGGVRDEQYF
>TRBJ2-4|TRBV11-2
CASSAIGQRGNIQYF
>TRBJ1-1|TRBV5-1
CASLETPSGTEAFF
>TRBJ2-2|TRBV25-1
CASSDGVAVPNTGELFF
>TRBJ1-1|TRBV28
CASSSLTGQAFF
>TRBJ2-4|TRBV18
CASSSTGSMDIQYF
>TRBJ1-1|TRBV27
CASSPIMLGQATNTEAFF
>TRBJ2-7|TRBV19
CASSIAGGFDEQYF